This is a list of T cell receptor beta chains from one sample in a study of cytomegalovirus exposure and HLA in healthy donors. Clones were read by immunoSEQ multiplex PCR, and TCRdb kept only the in-frame ones, dropping some. The table records around 180,000 clones, 70% to 80% of them present only once. What was sequenced was PBMCs. The receptors derive from a woman aged 50 to 65 in good health and CMV-seronegative. CDR3s leave out the opening cysteine and the closing phenylalanine or tryptophan. Part of the rows lack a size; the others show once, few, many or a class for expanded clones.

j_call,clone_size,v_call,cdr3_aa
TRBJ2-5,.,TRBV5-4,ASSQTTGGRETQY
TRBJ2-7,.,TRBV28,ASSLGGTGNPYEQY
TRBJ1-3,few,TRBV5-5,ASSSFAGYSGNTIY
TRBJ2-7,few,TRBV29-1,SAKEILSYEQY
TRBJ2-7,.,TRBV25-1,ASSGIIGTGNSYEQY
TRBJ1-2,.,TRBV4-1,ASSPETGKGNGGYT
TRBJ1-6,.,TRBV5-5,ASSLSLPPRGPENSPLH
TRBJ1-3,.,TRBV7-2,ASSLAGLNSGNTIY
TRBJ2-1,.,TRBV7-2,ASSLMGQMRNEQF
TRBJ1-1,few,TRBV6-1,ASSERLNTEAF
TRBJ2-3,.,TRBV6-5,ASSRRGGTDTQY
TRBJ1-1,few,TRBV6-1,ASRGTGNTEAF
TRBJ2-1,.,TRBV5-1,ASSPRGTSANSYNEQF
TRBJ2-2,.,TRBV6-5,ASRDWGNGELF
TRBJ2-7,once,TRBV4-2,ASSQADSYEQY
TRBJ2-3,.,TRBV7-9,SSSFTPSQGTDTQY
TRBJ1-5,once,TRBV28,ASIPSDRAGNQPQH
TRBJ1-3,.,TRBV21-1,ASSGTFGRGRGNTIY
TRBJ2-7,.,TRBV5-6,ASTLTGGPQDEQY
TRBJ1-4,.,TRBV18,ASSPQGRTGAEKLF
TRBJ1-1,.,TRBV27,ASSPPTGKAF
.,.,TRBV7-9,ASSLLAYTGELF
TRBJ2-7,.,TRBV7-2,ASSSGHPYEQY
TRBJ1-1,.,TRBV4-1,ASSHPGAVTEAF
TRBJ2-7,.,TRBV7-2,ASSTGTVSYEQY
TRBJ2-7,.,TRBV18,ASSPGGALDEQY
TRBJ2-2,.,TRBV19,ASITGTGVLPGELF
TRBJ1-1,.,TRBV7-6,ASSPLIQANTEAF
TRBJ2-1,.,TRBV19,ASSNKGTSSEQF